This T cell receptor beta chain was sequenced for a study of untreated major depressive disorder. The repertoire was sequenced with immunoSEQ multiplex PCR; TCRdb's copy has only in-frame clones and lacks some. The sample lists about 21,000 clones; roughly nine tenths were seen once. CDR1 is MNHNS, CDR2 SASEGT, per germline. This CDR3 comprises 14 residues. J gave up 4 bases and V 6 bases, and 6 bases lay outside the gene matches. For sex, age, current smoking status and body mass index, every depressed patient had a pairwise-matched non-depressed control. This TCR came from a woman in her 40s in good health. The chain has TRBV6-1 and TRBJ1-5; TRBD1 matches 7 bases. Sequences were obtained from CD4+ T cells from PBMCs. For the CDR3, the DNA is TGTGCCAGCAGGGAACAGGGGTGGAATCAGCCCCAGCATTTT. Translating it yields CASREQGWNQPQHF.